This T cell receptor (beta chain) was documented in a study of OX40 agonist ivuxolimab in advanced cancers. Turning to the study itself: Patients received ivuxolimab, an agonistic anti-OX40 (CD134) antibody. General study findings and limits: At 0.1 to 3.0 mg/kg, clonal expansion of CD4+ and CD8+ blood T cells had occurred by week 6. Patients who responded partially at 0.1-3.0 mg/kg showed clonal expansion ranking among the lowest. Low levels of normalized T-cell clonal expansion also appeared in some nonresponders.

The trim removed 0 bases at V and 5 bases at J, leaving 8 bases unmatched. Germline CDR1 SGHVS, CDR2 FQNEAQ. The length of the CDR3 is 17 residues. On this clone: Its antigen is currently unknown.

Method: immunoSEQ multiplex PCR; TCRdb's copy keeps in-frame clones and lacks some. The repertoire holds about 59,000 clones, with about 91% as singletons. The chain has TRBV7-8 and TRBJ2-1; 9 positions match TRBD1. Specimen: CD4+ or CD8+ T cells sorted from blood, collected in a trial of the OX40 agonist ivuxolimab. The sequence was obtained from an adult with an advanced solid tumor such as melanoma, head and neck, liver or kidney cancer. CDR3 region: CASSLAFWDRVDNEQFF. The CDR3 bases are TGTGCCAGCAGCTTAGCGTTCTGGGACAGGGTGGACAATGAGCAGTTCTTC.